The clone carrying this T cell receptor beta chain was recorded a few times. What it recognizes is unknown. These data come from a study of molecular identifiers for immune sequencing clone quantification. Study results and caveats: More than 99% of effector molecules, versus under 1% of naive-cell molecules, belonged to clones above 20 RNA copies.

Libraries of naive CD8 cells were prepared from approximately 20,000 to 1,000,000 sorted cells using 10%, 30% or 50% RNA. Naive CD8 T cells were FACS-sorted by CD8+CD4-CCR7+CD45RA+ markers. Previously reported methods and listed TCR primers produced the bulk TCR libraries. TCRdb reprocessed the PCR reads via MiXCR and lists one record per CDR3 protein. The table includes about 640,000 distinct CDR3 sequences, just under 20% detected once. The CDR3 has 14 amino acids. CDR1 is SGHDN, CDR2 FVKESK, per germline. The ends were cut back, 2 bases at V and 0 bases at J, with 7 bases in the middle. V is TRBV14 and J is TRBJ1-2, with D unresolved. Sequencing was performed on naive CD8+ T cells from blood, with Jurkat cell RNA spiked in. Stated subset: FACS-sorted CD8+CD4-CCR7+CD45RA+ naive T cells. This clonotype was obtained from a human donor in good health. Some libraries in this study had Jurkat cell RNA spiked in. CDR3 residues: CASSQRASNYGYTF. The CDR3, as DNA: TGTGCCAGCAGCCAACGCGCGTCTAACTATGGCTACACCTTC.